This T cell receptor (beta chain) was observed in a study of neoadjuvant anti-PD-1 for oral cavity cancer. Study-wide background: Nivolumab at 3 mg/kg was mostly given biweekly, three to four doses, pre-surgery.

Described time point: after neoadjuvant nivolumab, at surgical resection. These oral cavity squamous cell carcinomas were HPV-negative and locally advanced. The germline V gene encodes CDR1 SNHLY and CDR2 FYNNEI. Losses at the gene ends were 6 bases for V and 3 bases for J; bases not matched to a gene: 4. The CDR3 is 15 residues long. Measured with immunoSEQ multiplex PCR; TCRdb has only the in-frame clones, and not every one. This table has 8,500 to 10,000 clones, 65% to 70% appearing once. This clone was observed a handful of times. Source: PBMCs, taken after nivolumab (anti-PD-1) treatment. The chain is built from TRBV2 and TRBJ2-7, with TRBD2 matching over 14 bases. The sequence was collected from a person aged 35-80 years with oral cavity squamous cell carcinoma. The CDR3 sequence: CASRGLAGGNYEQYF. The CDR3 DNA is TGTGCCAGCAGAGGACTAGCGGGAGGTAACTACGAGCAGTACTTC.